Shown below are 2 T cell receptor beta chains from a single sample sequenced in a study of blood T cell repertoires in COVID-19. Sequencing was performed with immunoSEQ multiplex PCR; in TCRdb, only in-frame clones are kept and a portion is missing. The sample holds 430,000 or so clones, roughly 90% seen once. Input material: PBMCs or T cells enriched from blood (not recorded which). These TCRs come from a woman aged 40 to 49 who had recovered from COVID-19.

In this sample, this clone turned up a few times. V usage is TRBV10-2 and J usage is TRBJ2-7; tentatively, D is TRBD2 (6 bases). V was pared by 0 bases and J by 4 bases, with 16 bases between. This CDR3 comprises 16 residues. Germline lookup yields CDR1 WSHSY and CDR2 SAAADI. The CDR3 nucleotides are TGCGCCAGCAGTGAGTCGTGGCTAGCGAAACTTTACGAGCAGTACTTC. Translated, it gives CASSESWLAKLYEQYF.

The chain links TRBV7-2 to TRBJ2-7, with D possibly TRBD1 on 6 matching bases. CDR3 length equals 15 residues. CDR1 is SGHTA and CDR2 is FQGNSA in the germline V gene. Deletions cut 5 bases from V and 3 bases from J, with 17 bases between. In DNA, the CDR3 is TGTGCCAGCAGCCCGACCGGGACAAGAGTCTACGAGCAGTACTTC. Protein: CASSPTGTRVYEQYF.